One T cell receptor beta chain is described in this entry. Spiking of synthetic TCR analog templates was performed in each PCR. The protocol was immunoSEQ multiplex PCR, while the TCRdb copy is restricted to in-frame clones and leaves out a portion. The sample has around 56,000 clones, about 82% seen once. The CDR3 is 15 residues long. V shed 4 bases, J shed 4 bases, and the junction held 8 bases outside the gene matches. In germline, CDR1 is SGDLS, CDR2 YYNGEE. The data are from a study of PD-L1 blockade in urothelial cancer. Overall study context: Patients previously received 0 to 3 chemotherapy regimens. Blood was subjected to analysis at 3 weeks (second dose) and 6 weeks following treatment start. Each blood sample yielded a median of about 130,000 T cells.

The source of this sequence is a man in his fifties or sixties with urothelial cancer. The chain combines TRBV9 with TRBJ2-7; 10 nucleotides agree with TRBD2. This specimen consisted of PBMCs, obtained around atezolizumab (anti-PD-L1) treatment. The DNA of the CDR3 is TGTGCCAGCAGCCCACAACTAGCGGGGAAATACGAGCAGTACTTC. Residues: CASSPQLAGKYEQYF. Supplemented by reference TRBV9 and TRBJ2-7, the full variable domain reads DSGVTQTPKHLITATGQRVTLRCSPRSGDLSVYWYQQSLDQGLQFLIQYYNGEERAKGNILERFSAQQFPDLHSELNLSSLELGDSALYFCASSPQLAGKYEQYFGPGTRLTVT.